One and the same sample provided the 20 T cell receptor beta chains below, sequenced in a study of blood T cell repertoires in COVID-19. Sequencing used immunoSEQ multiplex PCR; TCRdb keeps in-frame clones, though not all of them. The data hold about 98,000 clones, with 65% to 85% observed a single time. Sequenced material: peripheral blood. The receptors derive from a woman at least 80 years old with acute or convalescent COVID-19.

This rearrangement joins TRBV6-6 to TRBJ1-2, with TRBD1 identical over 8 bases. CDR3 length: 14 residues. J gave up 4 bases and V 0 bases, and 1 base lay outside the gene matches. Germline V gives CDR1 MNHNY, CDR2 SVGAGI (reference sequence). The CDR3 DNA reads as TGTGCCAGCAGTTACTCGACAGGGGCCTATGGCTACACCTTC. Its translation: CASSYSTGAYGYTF.

This chain uses TRBV19 with TRBJ2-7; TRBD1 matches 9 bases. Germline CDR1 and CDR2: LNHDA and SQIVND (reference sequence). CDR3 length: 15 amino acids. The V segment lost 3 bases and the J segment 1 base; nucleotides outside the gene matches: 4. The CDR3 region is CASSIAGTGSYEQYF. CDR3 sequence (DNA): TGTGCCAGTAGTATTGCCGGGACAGGGTCCTACGAGCAGTACTTC.

The rearrangement links TRBV6-5 to TRBJ1-3, with D perhaps TRBD1 (5 bases). Germline V gene data show CDR1 as MNHEY and CDR2 as SVGAGI. The CDR3 runs to 15 residues. Trimming took off 0 bases at V and 2 bases at J, with 8 bases between the two ends. The CDR3 bases are TGTGCCAGCAGTTACTCGACGGGGGCTGGAAACACCATATATTTT. The encoded protein is CASSYSTGAGNTIYF.

The chain joins TRBV5-1 to TRBJ1-2, with 12 bases matching TRBD1. Germline V CDR1 and CDR2: SGHRS, YFSETQ. The CDR3 length is 16 residues. Losses at the gene ends were 0 bases for V and 6 bases for J; bases not matched to a gene: 6. CDR3 DNA sequence: TGCGCCAGCAGCTTGGCCTTGGGACAGGGGGCGAATGGCTACACCTTC. It encodes CASSLALGQGANGYTF.

V is TRBV18 and J is TRBJ1-2; 11 bases are shared with TRBD1. Germline CDR1 KGHSH, CDR2 LQKENI. With V trimmed by 6 bases and J by 2 bases, 8 bases remained unmatched. The CDR3 is 16 amino acids. In DNA, the CDR3 is TGTGCCAGCTCGCCCAACGGACAGGGGGCGAACTATGGCTACACCTTC. Encoded protein: CASSPNGQGANYGYTF.

The V and J genes are TRBV6-2 or TRBV6-3 and TRBJ2-1, with TRBD1 matching over 8 bases. This CDR3 is 16 amino acids long. The germline V gene encodes CDR1 MNHEY and CDR2 SVGEGT. The V segment lost 3 bases and the J segment 7 bases; nucleotides outside the gene matches: 11. The CDR3 loop reads CASSYWTGSPGNEQFF. CDR3 in DNA: TGTGCCAGCAGTTATTGGACAGGGTCCCCGGGAAATGAGCAGTTCTTC.

The chain has TRBV28 and TRBJ2-1, with 15 bases aligning to TRBD2. CDR1 is MDHEN, CDR2 SYDVKM, per germline. Trimming cost V 10 bases and J 9 bases; bases outside gene matches: 4. The CDR3 runs to 13 residues. CDR3 amino acids: CATGLAGGLEQFF. The DNA of the CDR3 is TGTGCCACGGGACTAGCGGGGGGCCTTGAGCAGTTCTTC.

The J gene is TRBJ2-2, the V gene TRBV4-1, with 8 bases fitting TRBD1. V was clipped by 2 bases and J by 5 bases; unmatched bases: 7. The CDR3 is made up of 16 amino acids. CDR1 and CDR2 (germline): MGHRA, YSYEKL. The CDR3: CASSQNRGVDTGELFF. CDR3 DNA sequence: TGCGCCAGCAGCCAAAACAGGGGGGTTGATACCGGGGAGCTGTTTTTT.

This chain connects TRBV6-5 to TRBJ2-1, with 12 bases fitting TRBD2. The CDR3 runs 15 residues. Germline V CDR1 and CDR2: MNHEY, SVGAGI. The junction had 10 bases not matched to a gene; V was cut back by 6 bases and J by 10 bases. This CDR3 reads CASSLGLAGLREQFF. The CDR3 nucleotides are TGTGCCAGCAGCCTGGGACTAGCGGGTCTGAGAGAGCAGTTCTTC.

The V gene is TRBV7-2, the J gene TRBJ2-4; the D gene is possibly TRBD1 (5 bases). The V end lost 2 bases, the J end lost 5 bases, and 7 bases lay between the germline ends. This CDR3 has 13 residues. CDR1 SGHTA and CDR2 FQGNSA come from the germline V gene. CDR3 loop: CASSLNRQNIQYF. CDR3 bases: TGTGCCAGCAGCTTAAACAGGCAAAACATTCAGTACTTC.

This clone was seen once. The chain joins TRBV6-5 to TRBJ1-2; tentative D call: TRBD1 (5 bases). This CDR3 contains 14 residues. The V gene lost 4 bases and the J gene lost 8 bases, with 17 bases spanning the gap. Per the germline V gene, CDR1 is MNHEY and CDR2 is SVGAGI. CDR3 DNA: TGTGCCAGCAGTTCGATGGTTAGGGGTGGCGGCTACACCTTC. Translating gives CASSSMVRGGGYTF.

This chain uses TRBV5-5 with TRBJ2-7, with TRBD1 as a possible D gene (6 bases). Trimming stripped 5 bases from V and 6 bases from J, with 12 bases between. The CDR3 extends over 12 amino acids. Germline loops: CDR1 SGHKS, CDR2 YYEKEE (reference sequence). The CDR3, as DNA: TGTGCCAGCAGTCAAAGAGGGGGCGAGCAGTACTTC. This sequence encodes CASSQRGGEQYF.

The rearrangement links TRBV28 to TRBJ1-2; D not certain. V lost 2 bases and J lost 2, with 18 bases in between. The germline V gene has CDR1 MDHEN and CDR2 SYDVKM. The CDR3 extends over 17 amino acids. The CDR3 bases are TGTGCCAGCAGTTTACCGGTTACGGTGGAGGGAAACTATGGCTACACCTTC. It specifies CASSLPVTVEGNYGYTF.

The chain has TRBV5-1 and TRBJ2-1; TRBD2 matches 10 bases. V trimming: 0 bases; J trimming: 9 bases; junction bases outside the gene matches: 3. The germline CDR1 and CDR2 sequences are SGHRS and YFSETQ. The CDR3 runs 14 residues. CDR3 coding DNA: TGCGCCAGCAGCTTGGCACTAGCGGGGAGTGAGCAGTTCTTC. Amino acid sequence: CASSLALAGSEQFF.

The chain combines TRBV3-1 (or the pseudogene TRBV3-2) with TRBJ1-6, with D perhaps TRBD1 (6 bases). V was clipped by 2 bases and J by 3 bases, with 11 bases between them. Germline CDR1 is LGHDT and CDR2 is YNNKEL (reference sequence). This CDR3 spans 16 amino acids. In DNA, the CDR3 is TGTGCCAGCAGCCAAAGTACAGGGAACTATAATTCACCCCTCCACTTT. This codes for CASSQSTGNYNSPLHF.

The chain is built from TRBV27 and TRBJ1-5; 8 nucleotides agree with TRBD1. This CDR3 is built from 16 residues. The germline CDR1 and CDR2 sequences are MNHEY and SMNVEV (reference sequence). V shed 4 bases and J 3 bases; nucleotides not matched to a gene: 8. This CDR3 reads CASSSYGQGNNQPQHF. The CDR3 bases are TGTGCCAGCAGTTCCTATGGACAGGGCAACAATCAGCCCCAGCATTTT.

This chain uses TRBV5-1 with TRBJ1-3; 9 nucleotides match TRBD1. J gave up 0 bases and V 7 bases, and 2 bases lay outside the gene matches. CDR3 length equals 14 residues. The V gene's germline CDR1 is SGHRS and CDR2 YFSETQ. The CDR3 bases are TGCGCCAGCGGACAGGGGATCTCTGGAAACACCATATATTTT. Protein product: CASGQGISGNTIYF. The full variable domain, with the rest looked up from reference TRBV5-1 and TRBJ1-3, is KAGVTQTPRYLIKTRGQQVTLSCSPISGHRSVSWYQQTPGQGLQFLFEYFSETQRNKGNFPGRFSGRQFSNSRSEMNVSTLELGDSALYLCASGQGISGNTIYFGEGSWLTVV.

The rearrangement links TRBV7-9 to TRBJ1-2; D is undetermined. The CDR3 loop spans 15 amino acids. Per the germline V gene, CDR1 is SEHNR and CDR2 is FQNEAQ (reference sequence). V was cut by 5 bases and J by 4 bases, with 17 bases left in between. The CDR3: CASSPTREARYGYTF. The CDR3 nucleotides read TGTGCCAGCAGCCCTACCCGAGAGGCCCGCTATGGCTACACCTTC.

The V call is TRBV10-2, the J call TRBJ2-7; 10 nucleotides line up with TRBD2. The CDR3 is made up of 15 amino acids. Germline V gene data show CDR1 as WSHSY and CDR2 as SAAADI. After removal of 4 bases from V and 2 bases from J, the junction contained 5 bases not matched to a gene. This CDR3 is CASSGATSGTYEQYV. DNA of the CDR3: TGCGCCAGCAGTGGCGCAACTAGCGGGACCTACGAGCAGTACGTC.

The V call is TRBV5-1, the J call TRBJ1-1; D unresolved. Trimming left V 3 bases short and J 1 base short, with 7 bases between. CDR1 and CDR2 (germline): SGHRS, YFSETQ. The CDR3 is made up of 13 amino acids. Here the CDR3 reads CASSYTENTEAFF. As DNA, the CDR3 is TGCGCCAGCAGCTACACAGAGAACACTGAAGCTTTCTTT.